This TCR beta chain was captured in a study of vaccination and CD4 T cells after COVID-19. The CDR3 is 11 residues long. The germline V and J ends were trimmed by 1 base and 1 base, with 2 bases remaining between them. Looked up from germline, CDR1 is GTSNPN and CDR2 is SVGIG (reference sequence). Notes on this clonotype: Its antigen is unknown.

As for treatment: approximately 9-day PBMC culture with coronavirus spike peptide pools or control peptides (ViraFEST assay). Oncomine TCR Beta short-read sequencing was applied to DNA from cultured CD4+ T cells. MiXCR, run by TCRdb on the PCR reads, gives a single entry per CDR3 protein. The table lists just under 20,000 distinct CDR3 sequences, approximately 60% of them singletons. Sequenced input: CD4+ T cells from blood, cultured in vitro. This TCR was recovered from a human donor who had recovered from COVID-19. The chain uses TRBV30 and TRBJ2-7; D gene ambiguous. The CDR3 region has the DNA TGTGCCTGGAGTGCGTCCTACGAGCAGTACTTC. This encodes CAWSASYEQYF.